The 29 T cell receptor beta chains below all came from one sample that was sequenced in a study of blood T cell repertoires in COVID-19. Generated by immunoSEQ multiplex PCR, the TCRdb table keeps only in-frame clones and is missing some. The repertoire holds 110,000 to 150,000 clones, with less than 85% as singletons. The sequencing sample was made of PBMCs or T cells enriched from blood (not recorded which). The receptors come from a woman aged 18-29 years who had been exposed to COVID-19.

This chain uses TRBV4-1 with TRBJ2-7, with 11 bases aligning to TRBD1. The V and J ends lost 3 bases and 6 bases, in that order; junction bases with no gene match: 7. CDR1 and CDR2 from the germline V gene are MGHRA and YSYEKL. This CDR3 spans 15 amino acids. Here the CDR3 reads CASSQGTGGRSEQYF. CDR3 sequence (DNA): TGCGCCAGCAGCCAGGGGACAGGGGGTCGATCCGAGCAGTACTTC.

In DNA form, the CDR3 reads TGTGCCATCAGTGACCTGACTAGCGGGAGCCCCTACAATGAGCAGTTCTTC. The encoded protein is CAISDLTSGSPYNEQFF. This rearrangement joins TRBV10-3 to TRBJ2-1, with 12 bases fitting TRBD2. CDR3 length: 17 amino acids. Germline V gene data show CDR1 as ENHRY and CDR2 as SYGVKD. J gave up 2 bases and V 3 bases, and 5 bases lay outside the gene matches.

The rearrangement joins TRBV19 to TRBJ1-1; 7 nucleotides align to TRBD1. The germline V gene has CDR1 LNHDA and CDR2 SQIVND (reference sequence). The CDR3 spans 14 residues. Losses at the gene ends were 7 bases for V and 0 bases for J; bases not matched to a gene: 5. In DNA form, the CDR3 reads TGTGCCAGTAAGGGGGCGAATATGAACACTGAAGCTTTCTTT. It translates to CASKGANMNTEAFF.

The J gene is TRBJ2-1, the V gene TRBV7-3; 9 nucleotides align to TRBD2. Unmatched junction bases numbered 4, after V lost 5 bases and J lost 5 bases. CDR3 length equals 14 residues. Germline V lookup: CDR1 SGHTA, CDR2 FQGTGA. CDR3 amino acids: CASSPGTSNNEQFF. Written as DNA, the CDR3 is TGTGCCAGCAGCCCTGGGACTAGCAACAATGAGCAGTTCTTC.

This clone was seen once. The chain uses TRBV4-1 and TRBJ2-1; 8 bases line up with TRBD2. The germline V gene has CDR1 MGHRA and CDR2 YSYEKL. The CDR3 sequence is 17 residues long. Germline trimming cut 1 base from V and 0 bases from J; bases unmatched to any gene: 5. CDR3 in amino acids: CASSQVVAGSSYNEQFF. CDR3 bases: TGCGCCAGCAGCCAAGTGGTAGCGGGATCCTCCTACAATGAGCAGTTCTTC.

This chain uses TRBV29-1 with TRBJ1-2; 8 positions agree with TRBD1. V dropped 4 bases and J dropped 8; count of bases not matched to a gene: 12. Germline V lookup: CDR1 SQVTM, CDR2 ANQGSEA. This CDR3 contains 14 residues. The CDR3 spells CSVVNGQGTGGYTF. The CDR3 region has the DNA TGCAGCGTTGTAAACGGACAGGGAACTGGCGGCTACACCTTC. Full variable domain (rest looked up from reference TRBV29-1 and TRBJ1-2): SAVISQKPSRDICQRGTSLTIQCQVDSQVTMMFWYRQQPGQSLTLIATANQGSEATYESGFVIDKFPISRPNLTFSTLTVSNMSPEDSSIYLCSVVNGQGTGGYTFGSGTRLTVV.

The chain uses TRBV4-1 and TRBJ1-1, with 7 bases fitting TRBD1. After removal of 3 bases from V and 1 base from J, the junction contained 2 bases not matched to a gene. Looked up from germline, CDR1 is MGHRA and CDR2 is YSYEKL. This CDR3 has 14 residues. CDR3 DNA: TGCGCCAGCAGCCAGTACAGGGGGAACACTGAAGCTTTCTTT. This codes for CASSQYRGNTEAFF.

This clone showed up just once. The rearrangement links TRBV6-5 to TRBJ2-5; D gene ambiguous. CDR1 and CDR2 (germline): MNHEY, SVGAGI. V lost 0 bases and J 5 bases, leaving 7 bases between the germline ends. The CDR3 has 13 residues. The CDR3 bases are TGTGCCAGCAGTTACTCGTCGGAGGAGACCCAGTACTTC. This codes for CASSYSSEETQYF.

The chain recombines TRBV27 with TRBJ1-2; tentative D call: TRBD1 (5 bases). Germline CDR1 reads MNHEY; CDR2 reads SMNVEV (reference sequence). The CDR3 sequence is 15 residues long. V lost 4 bases, J lost 3 bases, and 15 bases lay in between. The chain's CDR3 is CASSSVGGGDYGYTF. The CDR3 nucleotides are TGTGCCAGCAGTTCGGTCGGGGGAGGGGACTATGGCTACACCTTC.

The chain carries TRBV4-1 and TRBJ2-7; D gene unclear. Germline values: CDR1 MGHRA, CDR2 YSYEKL. The germline V and J ends were trimmed by 4 bases and 1 base, with 17 bases remaining between them. The CDR3 extends over 16 amino acids. The CDR3 DNA follows: TGCGCCAGCAGCCCCTCCCCCGGGTCTCTTTCCTACGAGCAGTACTTC. It translates to CASSPSPGSLSYEQYF.

In its sample, this clone was seen once. V and J are TRBV27 and TRBJ2-7; D perhaps matches TRBD1 (6 bases). The V end lost 6 bases, the J end lost 3 bases, and 15 bases lay between the germline ends. Germline CDR1 reads MNHEY; CDR2 reads SMNVEV (reference sequence). The CDR3 runs 14 residues. The CDR3: CASSPGTMVYEQYF. The DNA for the CDR3 is TGTGCCAGCAGCCCCGGGACAATGGTCTACGAGCAGTACTTC.

This chain joins TRBV28 and TRBJ2-1; 9 nucleotides align to TRBD1. V shed 4 bases, J shed 8 bases, and the junction held 9 bases outside the gene matches. CDR3 length: 15 residues. In germline, CDR1 is MDHEN, CDR2 SYDVKM. The CDR3, as DNA: TGTGCCAGCAGTTCCTTTGGGACAGGGAGGGATGAGCAGTTCTTC. Its translation: CASSSFGTGRDEQFF. Drawing the rest from reference TRBV28 and TRBJ2-1, the complete variable domain is DVKVTQSSRYLVKRTGEKVFLECVQDMDHENMFWYRQDPGLGLRLIYFSYDVKMKEKGDIPEGYSVSREKKERFSLILESASTNQTSMYLCASSSFGTGRDEQFFGPGTRLTVL.

The gene calls are TRBV7-6 and TRBJ2-5, with 11 bases lining up with TRBD2. V was clipped by 1 base and J by 5 bases; unmatched bases: 6. The CDR3 has 16 residues. Germline V gives CDR1 SGHVS, CDR2 FNYEAQ. The CDR3 DNA reads as TGTGCCAGCAGCTTAGGTAGCGGGAGGGGCTGGGAGACCCAGTACTTC. It is translated as CASSLGSGRGWETQYF. The entire variable domain, with the rest obtained from reference TRBV7-6 and TRBJ2-5, is as follows: GAGVSQSPRYKVTKRGQDVALRCDPISGHVSLYWYRQALGQGPEFLTYFNYEAQQDKSGLPNDRFSAERPEGSISTLTIQRTEQRDSAMYRCASSLGSGRGWETQYFGPGTRLLVL.

The chain employs TRBV29-1 and TRBJ1-2; TRBD1 agrees at 9 bases. Looked up from germline, CDR1 is SQVTM and CDR2 is ANQGSEA. The trim removed 4 bases at V and 8 bases at J, leaving 11 bases unmatched. This CDR3 is built from 14 residues. CDR3 sequence (DNA): TGCAGCGTTGCGGTTTCACAGGGGGCGCACGGCTACACCTTC. The encoded protein is CSVAVSQGAHGYTF.

This clone occurred once. The DNA of the CDR3 is TGTGCCAGCAGCGTAGCGTCTAGCGGGATTGAGACCCAGTACTTC. Translation gives CASSVASSGIETQYF. This chain uses TRBV9 with TRBJ2-5; 9 positions match TRBD2. The CDR3 is made up of 15 amino acids. Germline V gene sequence: CDR1 SGDLS, CDR2 YYNGEE. V dropped 0 bases and J dropped 5; count of bases not matched to a gene: 5.

V usage is TRBV10-3 and J usage is TRBJ1-1; 10 nucleotides align to TRBD1. The germline gives CDR1 ENHRY, CDR2 SYGVKD. Trimming at V came to 10 bases and at J to 3 bases, leaving 5 bases not matched to a gene. This CDR3 is built from 13 residues. This chain's CDR3 is CATGTGAYTEAFF. The CDR3 nucleotides read TGTGCCACGGGGACAGGGGCGTACACTGAAGCTTTCTTT.

The chain is built from TRBV6-6 and TRBJ1-1; perhaps TRBD1 as D (6 bases). Germline CDR1 and CDR2: MNHNY and SVGAGI (reference sequence). The CDR3 sequence is 15 residues long. The germline V and J ends were trimmed by 5 bases and 5 bases, with 18 bases remaining between them. The CDR3 bases are TGTGCCAGCAGTGTATCCAGGGGATATGGGACTGAAGCTTTCTTT. This encodes CASSVSRGYGTEAFF.

The rearrangement uses TRBV12-3 or TRBV12-4 and TRBJ2-7; D gene ambiguous. V dropped 5 bases and J dropped 6 bases, with 14 bases sitting between them. There are 13 residues in the CDR3. The DNA of the CDR3 is TGTGCCAGCAGTCCCGGGTCTCCGGTCGAGCAGTACTTC. It is translated as CASSPGSPVEQYF.

The J gene is TRBJ2-7, the V gene TRBV19; 10 nucleotides agree with TRBD1. Germline lookup yields CDR1 LNHDA and CDR2 SQIVND (reference sequence). Trimming took 7 bases from V and 1 from J; bases not matched to a gene: 7. This CDR3 contains 15 residues. The CDR3 loop reads CASTLGQGKSYEQYF. CDR3 DNA: TGTGCCAGTACCCTGGGACAGGGGAAATCCTACGAGCAGTACTTC.

V usage is TRBV18 and J usage is TRBJ1-4; no reliable D call. The germline CDR1 and CDR2 sequences are KGHSH and LQKENI. V was clipped by 6 bases and J by 8 bases, with 7 bases between them. The CDR3 loop spans 11 amino acids. The CDR3 DNA reads TGTGCCAGCTCGCAAGAGGAAAAACTGTTTTTT. Amino acids: CASSQEEKLFF.

V and J are TRBV27 and TRBJ1-1, with TRBD1 matching over 7 bases. The CDR3 extends over 13 amino acids. Germline V gene lookup returns CDR1 MNHEY and CDR2 SMNVEV (reference sequence). The V and J ends lost 4 bases and 11 bases, in that order; junction bases with no gene match: 10. CDR3 DNA: TGTGCCAGCAGTTACCGGACAGGTCTCGGCGCTTTCTTT. Amino acid sequence: CASSYRTGLGAFF.

The genes are TRBV12-5 and TRBJ2-3, with 11 nucleotides matching TRBD2. The germline CDR1 and CDR2 sequences are LGHNT and FRNRAP. V trimming: 5 bases; J trimming: 4 bases; junction bases outside the gene matches: 2. The CDR3 has 14 residues. CDR3 bases: TGTGCTAGTGGTCGACTAGCGGGACCAGATACGCAGTATTTT. Translated, it gives CASGRLAGPDTQYF.

The genes are TRBV27 and TRBJ1-2, with D tentatively TRBD1 (5 bases). V was clipped by 3 bases and J by 6 bases, with 14 bases between them. Germline assignment: CDR1 MNHEY and CDR2 SMNVEV (reference sequence). The CDR3 is 14 amino acids. CDR3 protein: CASSLSPVRDGYTF. The CDR3 DNA reads TGTGCCAGCAGTTTGTCCCCAGTCAGGGATGGCTACACCTTC.

CDR3 residues: CASSSGQGTPQHF. CDR3 DNA sequence: TGCGCCAGCAGCTCGGGGCAGGGGACGCCCCAGCATTTT. The gene calls are TRBV5-1 and TRBJ1-5; a weak D match, TRBD1 (6 bases). Germline V gives CDR1 SGHRS, CDR2 YFSETQ. V was trimmed by 3 bases and J by 9 bases, leaving 13 bases between them. There are 13 residues in the CDR3.

This chain links TRBV7-9 with TRBJ2-7; 14 bases are shared with TRBD2. The V segment lost 5 bases and the J segment 6 bases; nucleotides outside the gene matches: 9. Germline V CDR1 and CDR2: SEHNR, FQNEAQ (reference sequence). The CDR3 runs 16 residues. CDR3 nucleotides: TGTGCCAGCAGCCCCTTCGCCGGGACTAGCGGGAGCGAGCAGTACTTC. Translating gives CASSPFAGTSGSEQYF.

This clone was detected only a few times. The chain combines TRBV9 with TRBJ2-3; 8 positions agree with TRBD2. The J segment lost 4 bases and the V segment lost 0 bases, leaving 4 bases of the junction unmatched. This CDR3 comprises 15 residues. Looked up from germline, CDR1 is SGDLS and CDR2 is YYNGEE. The CDR3 nucleotides are TGTGCCAGCAGCGTAGCGGGGACTAGGGCAGATACGCAGTATTTT. Its protein product is CASSVAGTRADTQYF.

Of note for this clone: One junction end does not reproduce the germline sequence, and a read error may be involved. The chain carries TRBV28 and TRBJ2-3, with D possibly being TRBD1 (5 bases). Germline CDR1 reads MDHEN; CDR2 reads SYDVKM. This CDR3 region has 13 residues. CDR3 in amino acids: CASSNHGASRRDF. The CDR3 DNA sequence: TGTGCCAGCAGTAACCACGGAGCATCCCGCAGGGATTTT.

The chain combines TRBV2 with TRBJ2-1; possibly TRBD2 for D (5 bases). Germline V lookup: CDR1 SNHLY, CDR2 FYNNEI. The CDR3 is made up of 18 amino acids. V was clipped by 4 bases and J by 0 bases, with 19 bases between them. In DNA form, the CDR3 reads TGTGCCAGCAGTGTTCGTAGGGCTAGCTCTATCTCCTACAATGAGCAGTTCTTC. Its translation: CASSVRRASSISYNEQFF.

This sequence joins TRBV18 and TRBJ2-6; 7 bases agree with TRBD1. The V and J ends lost 3 bases and 4 bases, in that order; junction bases with no gene match: 6. The length of the CDR3 is 16 residues. Per the germline V gene, CDR1 is KGHSH and CDR2 is LQKENI. The CDR3 region has the DNA TGTGCCAGCTCACCGCAGACAGGGTCCGGGGCCAACGTCCTGACTTTC. It codes for CASSPQTGSGANVLTF. Filled out from reference TRBV18 and TRBJ2-6, the complete variable domain reads NAGVMQNPRHLVRRRGQEARLRCSPMKGHSHVYWYRQLPEEGLKFMVYLQKENIIDESGMPKERFSAEFPKEGPSILRIQQVVRGDSAAYFCASSPQTGSGANVLTFGAGSRLTVL.